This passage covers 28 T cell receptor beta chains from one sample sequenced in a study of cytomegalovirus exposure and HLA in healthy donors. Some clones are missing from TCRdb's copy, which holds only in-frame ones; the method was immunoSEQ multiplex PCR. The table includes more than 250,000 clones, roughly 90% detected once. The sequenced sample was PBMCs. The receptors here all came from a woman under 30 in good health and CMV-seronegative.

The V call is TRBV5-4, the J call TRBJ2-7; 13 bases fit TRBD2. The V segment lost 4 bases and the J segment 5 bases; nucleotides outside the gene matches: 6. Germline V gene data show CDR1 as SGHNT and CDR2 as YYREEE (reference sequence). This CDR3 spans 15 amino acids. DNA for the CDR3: TGTGCCAGCAGCCCTGGACTAGCGGGAGCCCACGAGCAGTACTTC. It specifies CASSPGLAGAHEQYF.

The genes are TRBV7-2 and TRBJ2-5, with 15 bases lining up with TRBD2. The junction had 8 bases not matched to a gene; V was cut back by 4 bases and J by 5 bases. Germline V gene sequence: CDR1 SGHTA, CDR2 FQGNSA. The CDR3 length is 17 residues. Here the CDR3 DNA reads TGTGCCAGCAGCTGGACTAGCGGGAGGGCCTCGGGGGAGACCCAGTACTTC. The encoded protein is CASSWTSGRASGETQYF.

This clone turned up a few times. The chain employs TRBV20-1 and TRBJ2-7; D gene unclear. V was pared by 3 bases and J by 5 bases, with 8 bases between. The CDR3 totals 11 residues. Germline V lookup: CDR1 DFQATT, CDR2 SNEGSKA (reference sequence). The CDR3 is CSASRLDEQYF. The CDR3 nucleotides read TGCAGTGCTAGCAGGCTTGACGAGCAGTACTTC.

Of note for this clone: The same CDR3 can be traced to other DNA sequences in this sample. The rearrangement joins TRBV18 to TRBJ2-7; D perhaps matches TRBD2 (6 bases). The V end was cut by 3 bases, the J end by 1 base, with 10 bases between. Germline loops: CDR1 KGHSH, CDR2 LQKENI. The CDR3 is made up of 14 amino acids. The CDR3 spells CASSPRDSSYEQYF. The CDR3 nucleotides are TGTGCCAGCTCACCCCGGGACTCTTCCTACGAGCAGTACTTC.

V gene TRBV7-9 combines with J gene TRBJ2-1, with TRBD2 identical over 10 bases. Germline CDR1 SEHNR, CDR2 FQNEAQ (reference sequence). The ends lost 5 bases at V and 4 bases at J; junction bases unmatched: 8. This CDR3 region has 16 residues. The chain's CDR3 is CASSPLLAGDYNEQFF. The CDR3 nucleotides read TGTGCCAGCAGCCCGCTGCTAGCGGGGGATTACAATGAGCAGTTCTTC.

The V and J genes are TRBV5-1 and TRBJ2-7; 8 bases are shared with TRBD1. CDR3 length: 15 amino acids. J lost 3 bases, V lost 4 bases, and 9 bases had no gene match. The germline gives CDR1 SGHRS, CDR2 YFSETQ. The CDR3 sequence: CASSTGRGQSYEQYF. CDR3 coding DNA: TGCGCCAGCAGCACTGGCAGGGGGCAGAGCTACGAGCAGTACTTC.

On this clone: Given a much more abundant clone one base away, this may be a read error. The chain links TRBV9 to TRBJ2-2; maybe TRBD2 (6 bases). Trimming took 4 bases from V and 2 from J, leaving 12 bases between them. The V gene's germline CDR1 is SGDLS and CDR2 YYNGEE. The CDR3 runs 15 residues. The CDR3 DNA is TGTGCCAGCAGCCCCGGGACTCTTAACACCGGGGAGCTGTTTTTT. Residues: CASSPGTLNTGELFF.

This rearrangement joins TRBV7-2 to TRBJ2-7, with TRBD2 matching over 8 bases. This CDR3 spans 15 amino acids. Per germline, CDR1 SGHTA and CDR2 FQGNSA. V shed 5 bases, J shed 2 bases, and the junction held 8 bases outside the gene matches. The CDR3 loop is CASSRKSGSPYEQYF. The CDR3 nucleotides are TGTGCCAGCAGCCGCAAAAGCGGGAGCCCCTACGAGCAGTACTTC.

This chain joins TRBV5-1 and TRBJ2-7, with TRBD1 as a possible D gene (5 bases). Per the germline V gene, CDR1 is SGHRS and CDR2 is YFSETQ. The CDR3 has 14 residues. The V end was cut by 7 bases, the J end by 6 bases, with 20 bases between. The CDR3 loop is CASVQGVISSEQYF. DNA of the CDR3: TGCGCCAGCGTTCAGGGTGTCATCTCCAGCGAGCAGTACTTC. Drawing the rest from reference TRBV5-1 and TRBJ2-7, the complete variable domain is KAGVTQTPRYLIKTRGQQVTLSCSPISGHRSVSWYQQTPGQGLQFLFEYFSETQRNKGNFPGRFSGRQFSNSRSEMNVSTLELGDSALYLCASVQGVISSEQYFGPGTRLTVT.

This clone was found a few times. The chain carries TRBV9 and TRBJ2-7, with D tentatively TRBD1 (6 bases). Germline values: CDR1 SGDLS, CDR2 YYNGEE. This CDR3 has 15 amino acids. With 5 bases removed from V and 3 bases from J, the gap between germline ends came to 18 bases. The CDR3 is CASSAGTTSDYEQYF. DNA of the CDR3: TGTGCCAGCAGTGCAGGGACAACGTCGGACTACGAGCAGTACTTC.

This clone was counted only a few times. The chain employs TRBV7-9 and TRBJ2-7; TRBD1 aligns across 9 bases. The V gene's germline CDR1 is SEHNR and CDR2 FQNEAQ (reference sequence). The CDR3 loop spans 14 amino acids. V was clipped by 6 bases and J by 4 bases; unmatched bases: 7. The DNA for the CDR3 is TGTGCCAGCAGGGGAAGGACAGGGGAATACGAGCAGTACTTC. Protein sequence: CASRGRTGEYEQYF.

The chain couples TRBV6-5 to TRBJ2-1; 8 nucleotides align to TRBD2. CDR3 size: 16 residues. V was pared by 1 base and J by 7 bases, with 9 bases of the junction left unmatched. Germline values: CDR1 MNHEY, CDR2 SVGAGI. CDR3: CASSYLWAREGNEQFF. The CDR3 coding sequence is TGTGCCAGCAGTTACTTGTGGGCCCGGGAGGGGAATGAGCAGTTCTTC.

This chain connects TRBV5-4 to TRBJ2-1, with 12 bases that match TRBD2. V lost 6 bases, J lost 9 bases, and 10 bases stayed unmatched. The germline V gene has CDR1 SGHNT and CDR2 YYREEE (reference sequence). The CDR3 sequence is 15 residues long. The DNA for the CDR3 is TGTGCCAGCACTATCAGGACTAGCGGGAATACTGAGCAGTTCTTC. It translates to CASTIRTSGNTEQFF.

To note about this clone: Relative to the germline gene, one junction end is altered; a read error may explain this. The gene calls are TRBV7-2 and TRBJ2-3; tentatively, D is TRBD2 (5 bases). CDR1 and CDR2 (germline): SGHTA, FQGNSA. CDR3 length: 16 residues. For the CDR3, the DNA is TGCGCCAGCAGCCAAGAACGGGGAGCGGGCACAGATACGCAGTATTTT. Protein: CASSQERGAGTDTQYF.

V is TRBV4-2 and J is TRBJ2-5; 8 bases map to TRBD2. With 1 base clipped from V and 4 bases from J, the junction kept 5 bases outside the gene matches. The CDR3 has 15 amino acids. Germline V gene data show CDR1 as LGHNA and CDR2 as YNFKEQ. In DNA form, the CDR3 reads TGTGCCAGCAGCCAAGGAGCGGGAGAGGTAGAGACCCAGTACTTC. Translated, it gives CASSQGAGEVETQYF.

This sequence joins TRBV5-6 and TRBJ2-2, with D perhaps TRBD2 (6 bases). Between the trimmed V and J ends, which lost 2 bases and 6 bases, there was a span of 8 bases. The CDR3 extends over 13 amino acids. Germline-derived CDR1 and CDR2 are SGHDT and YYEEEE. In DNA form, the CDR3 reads TGTGCCAGCAGCTTCCGGGGGTCCGGGGAGCTGTTTTTT. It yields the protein CASSFRGSGELFF.

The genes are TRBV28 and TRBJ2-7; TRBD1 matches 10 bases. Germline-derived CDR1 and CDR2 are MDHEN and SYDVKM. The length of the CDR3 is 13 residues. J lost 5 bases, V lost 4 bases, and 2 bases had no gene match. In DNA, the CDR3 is TGTGCCAGCAGTTCCGGGACAGGGGACGAGCAGTACTTC. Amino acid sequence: CASSSGTGDEQYF.

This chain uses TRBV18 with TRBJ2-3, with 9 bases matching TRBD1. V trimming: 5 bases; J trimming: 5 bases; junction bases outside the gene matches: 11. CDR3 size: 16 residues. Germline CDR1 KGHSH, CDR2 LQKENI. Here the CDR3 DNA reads TGTGCCAGCTCAGCCACAGGGGGCGATGGGGGAGATACGCAGTATTTT. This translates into CASSATGGDGGDTQYF.

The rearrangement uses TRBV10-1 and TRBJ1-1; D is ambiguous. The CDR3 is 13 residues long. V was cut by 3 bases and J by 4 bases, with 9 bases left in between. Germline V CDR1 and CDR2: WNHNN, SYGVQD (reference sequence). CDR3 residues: CASSEWRCTEAFF. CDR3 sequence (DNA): TGCGCCAGCAGTGAATGGCGGTGCACTGAAGCTTTCTTT.

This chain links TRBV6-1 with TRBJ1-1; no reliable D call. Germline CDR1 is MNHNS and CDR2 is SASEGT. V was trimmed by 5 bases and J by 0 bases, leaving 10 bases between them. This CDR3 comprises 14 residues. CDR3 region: CASSLRTVNTEAFF. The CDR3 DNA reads TGTGCCAGCAGTCTACGGACTGTGAACACTGAAGCTTTCTTT.

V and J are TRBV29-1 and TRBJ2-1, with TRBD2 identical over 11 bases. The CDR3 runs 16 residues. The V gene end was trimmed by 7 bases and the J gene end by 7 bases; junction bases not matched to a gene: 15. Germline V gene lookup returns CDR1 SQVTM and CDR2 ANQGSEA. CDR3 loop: CSEVTEGLAGGNEQFF. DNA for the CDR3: TGCAGCGAGGTCACTGAAGGGCTAGCGGGAGGTAATGAGCAGTTCTTC.

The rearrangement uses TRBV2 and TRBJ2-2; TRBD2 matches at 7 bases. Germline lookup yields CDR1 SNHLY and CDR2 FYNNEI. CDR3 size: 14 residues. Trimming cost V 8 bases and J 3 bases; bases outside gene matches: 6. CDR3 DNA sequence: TGTGCCAGCCGGCGGGAGAAGGACACCGGGGAGCTGTTTTTT. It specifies CASRREKDTGELFF.

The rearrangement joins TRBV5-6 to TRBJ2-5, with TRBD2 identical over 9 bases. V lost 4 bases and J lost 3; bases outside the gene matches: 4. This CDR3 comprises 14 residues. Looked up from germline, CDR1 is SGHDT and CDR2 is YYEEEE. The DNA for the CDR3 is TGTGCCAGCAGCCCGAGGACTAGCGAAGAGACCCAGTACTTC. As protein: CASSPRTSEETQYF.

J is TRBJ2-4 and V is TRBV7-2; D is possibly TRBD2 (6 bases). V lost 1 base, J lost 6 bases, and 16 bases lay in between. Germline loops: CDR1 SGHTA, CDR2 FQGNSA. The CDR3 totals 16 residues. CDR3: CASSLEAAGYRNIQYF. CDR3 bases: TGTGCCAGCAGCTTAGAAGCGGCGGGATACAGAAACATTCAGTACTTC.

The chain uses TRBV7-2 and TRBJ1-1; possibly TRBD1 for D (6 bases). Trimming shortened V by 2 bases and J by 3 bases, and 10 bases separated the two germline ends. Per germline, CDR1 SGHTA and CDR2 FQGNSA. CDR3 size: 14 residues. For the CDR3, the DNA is TGTGCCAGCAGCTTACAACAGGGTGACACTGAAGCTTTCTTT. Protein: CASSLQQGDTEAFF.

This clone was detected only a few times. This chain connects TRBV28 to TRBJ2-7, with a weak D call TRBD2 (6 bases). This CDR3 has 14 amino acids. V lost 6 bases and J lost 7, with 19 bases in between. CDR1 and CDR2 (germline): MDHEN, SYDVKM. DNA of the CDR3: TGTGCCAGCAGCACCGCGGGACTCCATTTGGAGCAGTACTTC. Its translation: CASSTAGLHLEQYF.

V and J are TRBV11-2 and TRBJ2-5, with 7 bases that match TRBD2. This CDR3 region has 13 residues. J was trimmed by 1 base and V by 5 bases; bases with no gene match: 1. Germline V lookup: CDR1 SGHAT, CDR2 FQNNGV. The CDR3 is CASSPGGQETQYF. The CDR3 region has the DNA TGTGCCAGCAGCCCGGGGGGCCAAGAGACCCAGTACTTC.

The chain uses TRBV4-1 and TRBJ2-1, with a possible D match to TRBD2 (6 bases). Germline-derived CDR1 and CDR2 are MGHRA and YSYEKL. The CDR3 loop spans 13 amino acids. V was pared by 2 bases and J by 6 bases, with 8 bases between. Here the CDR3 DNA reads TGCGCCAGCAGCCAACAACTAGCCAATGAGCAGTTCTTC. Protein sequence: CASSQQLANEQFF.